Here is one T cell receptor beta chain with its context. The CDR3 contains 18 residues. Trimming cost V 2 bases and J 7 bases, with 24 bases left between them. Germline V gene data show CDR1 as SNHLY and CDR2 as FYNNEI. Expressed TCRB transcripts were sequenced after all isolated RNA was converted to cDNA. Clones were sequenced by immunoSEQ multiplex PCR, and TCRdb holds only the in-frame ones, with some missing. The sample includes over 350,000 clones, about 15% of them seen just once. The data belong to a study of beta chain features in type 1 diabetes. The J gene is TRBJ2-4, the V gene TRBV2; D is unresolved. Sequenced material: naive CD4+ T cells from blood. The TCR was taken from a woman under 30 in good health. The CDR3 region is CASSETVGSSRAPNIQYF. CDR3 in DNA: TGTGCCAGCAGTGAAACGGTTGGTTCGAGTCGCGCACCGAACATTCAGTACTTC.